The present T cell receptor beta chain was sequenced within a study of cytomegalovirus exposure and HLA in healthy donors (dated by TCRdb to about 2017). About the full investigation: According to an earlier analysis of 550 to 750 of the donors, about 180 million T cells yielded approximately 120 million unique TCR beta sequences and 250 to 350 Gb of sequence data. Besides the first cohort of around 670 subjects, a separate validation cohort made up of 120 different subjects was used. Donor age, sex, ethnicity and CMV serostatus were compiled together with the repertoire data. High-throughput TCR immunosequencing, statistical association of individual TCRs with disease status, and machine learning were combined to predict cytomegalovirus infection status. A handful of DR-DQ haplotypes were handled as single units for association and clustering because linkage in the cohort was strong. In the later analysis, no new phenotypic data were used to find candidate immune exposures; instead, reliance was placed on TCR beta sequences and their occurrence across donors. An early release that covered fewer than 750 HLA-typed donors contained approximately 320 gigabases of sequencing data and tens of millions of unique TCR sequences. The study was designed to test whether signatures of past pathogen exposure could be identified by cataloging public T cell receptors. Both class I and class II loci were covered by HLA typing, at four-digit resolution. The T cell repertoires of around 670 subjects were profiled by immunosequencing and related to cytomegalovirus serostatus. Of the 300 to 450 genotyped donors, 65% to 90% fell in the genetic ancestry cluster associated with self-reported Caucasian donors. Every repertoire in the discovery cohort had been generated on one and the same sequencing platform. On average, around 240,000 unique TCR beta nucleotide sequences were sequenced per donor among a few hundred genotyped donors of the cohort, with 15% to 20% of those sequences being non-productive. An earlier analysis of around 580 of the donors used high-throughput TCR beta sequencing to judge whether each TCR beta V gene segment behaved as functional or pseudogenic. A later genetic analysis used genome-wide SNP genotypes for about 65% of the 666 donors, treating that subset as a discovery cohort. In a later analysis, previously published TCR beta repertoires from 666 donors were re-analyzed and high-resolution HLA genotyping was added so that TCR occurrence patterns could be studied. Typing coverage varied by locus: roughly 620-630 donors for A, B, C, DRB1 and DQB1; roughly 520 for DQA1; around 570 for DPA1; roughly 450 for DPB1.

The CDR3 runs 15 residues from the cysteine to the phenylalanine. Only the CDR3 DNA stays, 45 bases, in frame from base 1. CDR1 and CDR2 are drawn from the germline V gene: SNHLY, FYNNEI. V lost 6 bases and J lost 2 bases, and the count of bases not matched to a germline gene is 5. Note on this clone: Its antigen is unknown. No clone much larger than this one lies a single base away; base qualities are absent.

The library came from the immunoSEQ multiplex PCR assay. For the multiplex PCR, a mixture combining 60 forward primers for TCR Vbeta segments and 13 reverse primers for TCR Jbeta segments was used. The CDR3 region of rearranged TCR beta genes was amplified from genomic DNA with a multiplex PCR assay. On the Illumina HiSeq System, the amplified TCR beta libraries were sequenced as 87-base-pair reads. In the authors' own workflow: In a later analysis, 80 million or so unique TCR beta chains were counted across the roughly 670 repertoires, and around 11 million of these chains were shared by at least two donors. Raw reads were error-corrected and collapsed into unique sequences by a nearest-neighbor algorithm in which closely related sequences were merged to remove PCR and sequencing errors. CDR3 sequences were aligned to IMGT reference sequences to assign V, D and J gene segments. Each retained sequence needed at least a six-nucleotide match to both a V gene segment and a J gene segment. A rearrangement counted as productive if the CDR3 had no stop codons and remained in frame with V and J, and every other rearrangement counted as non-productive. CDR3 was defined by IMGT convention, running from the second conserved V-encoded cysteine to the conserved J-encoded phenylalanine. The earlier analysis of about 500 of the donors excluded sequences that lacked an unambiguous match to a single V gene segment. In an earlier analysis of a few hundred of the donors, a V segment was called functional when productive rearrangements were above 56.7%, and segregating when the standard deviation between donors exceeded 5%. A statistical classification framework was developed to diagnose cytomegalovirus status using the catalog of TCR beta chain sequences. A later analysis assigned V and J genes by comparing TCR nucleotide sequences with IMGT/GENE-DB human TR gene sequences. Using the TCRdist pipeline, a later analysis assigned CDR3 sequences along with most-parsimonious VDJ recombination scenarios. In a later analysis, each TCR beta chain was defined by its CDR3 amino acid sequence together with its V-gene family, and reads without a unique V-gene family were excluded. To address suspected cross-contamination and a sequencing artifact, a later analysis removed 450 to 700 highly shared, low-generation-probability nucleotide sequences. A later analysis calculated a clonal expansion index for each public chain from normalized within-repertoire ranks of inferred template counts. A later analysis computed generation probabilities with a VDJ recombination model fitted to out-of-frame rearrangements, and checked the results against IGoR. Hypergeometric tests were used in a later analysis to score TCR-TCR, TCR-HLA and TCR-CMV co-occurrence, with a repertoire-size bias correction applied to the TCR pairs. In a later analysis, false discovery rates were estimated by permuting HLA or CMV assignments 20 times. In a later analysis, co-occurring TCRs were grouped with DBSCAN, and TCRdist sequence similarity was added when clustering was performed within HLA-allele-positive subsets. For co-occurrence clustering, repertoires with fewer than 30,000 or more than 120,000 public chains were excluded, along with about five repertoires with anomalous nucleotide sharing. What TCRdb holds here is the immuneACCESS table cut down to in-frame rearrangements. Part of the clones is not present; checked against another copy, under half of the missing clones reflect an unresolved V gene, and the others are unexplained. V, J and clone size are taken as reported in that table, and D and trimming were inferred from the DNA itself. This sample gives some 65,000 clones in total; around 73% of them show up just once. The top ten constitute 2.5% to 3.5% of the sample.

General study outcomes and caveats: Correlated functional status among segregating V segments might reflect linkage disequilibrium, but an unknown experimental factor could not be ruled out. Assigning TCR associations to individual alleles was difficult when HLA alleles, especially DR and DQ, strongly co-occurred. Sequencing depth was assumed to be roughly uniform across donors in the presence/absence analyses, though that assumption may not hold. The authors suggested that the approach could potentially be extended to other disease states and immunological phenotypes. A later analysis found that most CMV-associated TCR beta chains appeared HLA-restricted, with HLA associations seemingly driven largely by CMV exposure. In a later analysis, HLA-associated TCR beta chains were found to be more clonally expanded and to have lower generation probabilities than equally common non-associated chains. Compared with the roughly 670-donor mean, donors in an Asian-associated ancestry cluster had fewer N-insertions in productive TCRs, according to a later genetic analysis. An association between a missense DCLRE1C variant and V-gene and J-gene trimming of TCR beta chains was found in a later genetic analysis and replicated in an independent cohort. At a false discovery rate of 0.05, a later analysis linked fewer than 20,000 TCR beta sequences to specific HLA alleles. In the study, about 150 TCR beta chains were listed as associated with cytomegalovirus. Some IMGT-functional V segments, including TRBV6-2 and TRBV6-3, could not be told apart with the 87-base-pair reads, so those segments were excluded. A further reported finding was that TCR beta sequences accurately predicted the HLA-A and HLA-B alleles for most subjects in the first cohort. The only immune exposure information available for the cohort was CMV serostatus. In an earlier analysis of 587 of the donors, most TCR beta V segments appeared in productive rearrangements about 90% or about 30% of the time, broadly matching IMGT annotations. Because HLA typing was unavailable for some donors at each locus, only the typed subset was used in association tests. In a later analysis, the rate of TCR association differed among HLA loci, with DRB1 alleles having the most associated TCRs and HLA-C alleles having the fewest. Across donors, most TCR sequences were observed very rarely, whereas some public TCRs were present in many individuals. Because counts were too low, some 16 rarely observed V segments, including chromosome 9 orphons, were excluded from the earlier analysis of 500 to 700 of the donors. In vitro tests confirmed that a few of the cytomegalovirus-associated TCR beta chains recognize cytomegalovirus antigens. In both the original and validation cohorts, the classifier was reported to diagnose cytomegalovirus status with high specificity and sensitivity. The cohort was sequenced for TCR beta chains only, and without alpha or paired-chain data the features that could be detected were limited. In a later analysis, several top co-occurrence clusters were reported to appear linked to parvovirus B19, influenza, CMV and Epstein-Barr virus. A group of highly shared sequence variants was considered likely to be a technical artifact of the sequencing pipeline.

The cohort consisted of 666 healthy bone marrow donors. At the time of sampling, all cohort members were nominally healthy, though unrecorded immune exposures were likely present. The donor tested CMV seropositive and was one of the 289 seropositive cohort members. A peripheral blood sample was collected from each donor, and TCR beta sequencing was performed on peripheral blood mononuclear cells. Genomic DNA extraction from the blood cell samples was performed with the Qiagen DNeasy Blood Extraction Kit. The sequenced sample consisted of PBMCs. Recombination connected TRBV2 to TRBJ2-3; TRBD2 matches 10 bases in the middle. The clonotype comes from a girl aged 10 to 17 in good health and CMV-seropositive. The CDR3 region reads CASSEREGYTDTQYF. The nucleotide sequence is TGTGCCAGCAGCGAGCGGGAGGGATACACAGATACGCAGTATTTT.